This TCR beta chain was retrieved from a study of T cell responses to AZD1222 COVID-19 vaccine. Study at large: Second doses were pooled across both intervals (about 4 or about 12 weeks). Study-wide points: The study sampled repertoires only after the peak T cell response. Distributed over spike, vaccine-associated CD4 TCRs predominated at 160-218 and 743-854. At study baseline, merely several AZD1222 recipients were seropositive.

The assay was immunoSEQ multiplex PCR, and TCRdb's table has in-frame clones only and misses some. The sample holds more than 95,000 clones, roughly 90% seen once. Between the trimmed V and J ends, which lost 3 bases and 6 bases, there was a span of 14 bases. The length of the CDR3 is 14 residues. Germline V gene sequence: CDR1 SGHAT, CDR2 FQNNGV. For this clone: Its target is not known.

This specimen was peripheral blood, taken on day 0 of AZD1222 vaccination. The sequence came from an adult in good health. J is TRBJ1-1 and V is TRBV11-2; TRBD1 might be the D (5 bases). The CDR3 loop is CASSFQGGHPEAFF. CDR3 coding DNA: TGTGCCAGCAGCTTTCAGGGCGGCCACCCTGAAGCTTTCTTT.